This is a list of T cell receptor beta chains from one sample in a study of identifying expanded T cells in peripheral blood. TCRdb's table, derived via immunoSEQ multiplex PCR, lists solely in-frame clones and lacks some. This repertoire shows tens of thousands of clones, 88% found once; its top ten account for around 19%. What was sequenced was blood. These receptors were obtained from a person aged 18-70 years in good health. The conserved cysteine and the conserved F or W are not part of the CDR3 here. Fields, in order: D gene, V gene, CDR3 protein. The D gene is left open where the match is weak.

NA | TRBV7-6 | ASSPGAGSSGNTIY
TRBD2 | TRBV15 | ATSGGYYEQY
NA | TRBV19 | ASKQDNYNSPLH
NA | TRBV29-1 | SVITGSNQPQH
TRBD1 | TRBV28 | ASSSPGQGATEAF
NA | TRBV29-1 | SVETWGNTIY
NA | TRBV6-7 | ASPQEESLVSNQPQH
NA | TRBV19 | ASSIAVRRNTEAF
NA | TRBV2 | ASSEMGASTDTQY
NA | TRBV5-6 | ASSPTVKTGELF
NA | TRBV11-3 | ASSSRVKGGELF
TRBD1 | TRBV11-2 | ASSPFLVSNRGWGITQY
TRBD1 | TRBV29-1 | SVEWDWTGMYGYT
TRBD1 | TRBV5-4 | ASSLSGTGNYGYT
TRBD2 | TRBV4-3 | ASSQDSSGGESPYEQY
NA | TRBV7-2 | ASSLGKYNSPLH
TRBD1 | TRBV4-2 | ASSWPGQGTDTQY
TRBD1 | TRBV10-3 | AIMRVAGGTEAF
NA | TRBV15 | ATSRGSFSYEQY
NA | TRBV5-5 | ASSPVGSGGKLF
TRBD1 | TRBV27 | ASSFAGTVTEAF
NA | TRBV28 | ASSYSVYEQY
TRBD1 | TRBV28 | ASSQGQGNYGYT
TRBD1 | TRBV6-5 | ASSPYRTGDDTQY
TRBD1 | TRBV6-5 | ASSSPRQGWYEQY
NA | TRBV10-2 | ASSWTEYYGYT
NA | TRBV27 | ASSLAGPFTGELF
NA | TRBV15 | ATTNKNNNEQF
NA | TRBV7-6 | ASSLDQGQLAGELF
TRBD1 | TRBV19 | ASSIPRTGGYHNEQF
NA | TRBV6-5 | ASSFLGATMNTEAF
NA | TRBV13 | ASSPSGTDTQY
TRBD1 | TRBV28 | ASSTHGQGRGYGYT
TRBD1 | TRBV4-2 | ASSQGDRVVLGTQY
NA | TRBV7-9 | ASSWGSGAGELF
NA | TRBV10-1 | ASSESVGIQETQY
TRBD1 | TRBV5-5 | ASSSGPNRGQDEQY
NA | TRBV20-1 | SAGDSYEQY
NA | TRBV28 | ASTLDIANYGYT
NA | TRBV19 | ASNWALDSNQPQH